These 27 T cell receptor beta chains came from one sample sequenced in a study of T-cell reconstitution after alpha-beta-depleted transplantation in children. Unique molecular identifiers featured in how the TCRbeta library was prepared. TCRdb processed the PCR reads anew with MiXCR; each CDR3 protein has one entry. The sample has hundreds of thousands of distinct CDR3 sequences; approximately 17% are singletons. The source material was PBMCs from the stem cell graft donor, sampled from the stem cell graft. The receptor set was obtained from a human donor who donated a stem cell graft to a child with acute myeloid leukemia.

The chain combines TRBV12-3 or TRBV12-4 with TRBJ2-1; 9 nucleotides agree with TRBD2. This CDR3 contains 17 residues. Trimming took 4 bases from V and 4 from J; bases not matched to a gene: 11. The CDR3 is CASSSTARLAAYNEQFF. In nucleotides, the CDR3 is TGTGCCAGCAGTTCCACGGCCCGACTAGCGGCTTACAATGAGCAGTTCTTC.

This clonotype has a handful of counts. The chain has TRBV12-3 or TRBV12-4 and TRBJ1-1, with D perhaps TRBD1 (5 bases). V lost 8 bases and J 3 bases, leaving 13 bases between the germline ends. This CDR3 region has 13 residues. CDR3 region: CASYRFTDTEAFF. CDR3 nucleotides: TGTGCCAGCTACAGGTTTACGGACACTGAAGCTTTCTTT.

This rearrangement joins TRBV9 to TRBJ2-7; no firm D call. This CDR3 has 14 amino acids. The V end was cut by 0 bases, the J end by 0 bases, with 7 bases between. Germline V lookup: CDR1 SGDLS, CDR2 YYNGEE. The DNA for the CDR3 is TGTGCCAGCAGCGTAGGGGCAGACTCCTACGAGCAGTACTTC. Protein sequence: CASSVGADSYEQYF. Looking up the rest from reference TRBV9 and TRBJ2-7 gives the full variable domain: DSGVTQTPKHLITATGQRVTLRCSPRSGDLSVYWYQQSLDQGLQFLIQYYNGEERAKGNILERFSAQQFPDLHSELNLSSLELGDSALYFCASSVGADSYEQYFGPGTRLTVT.

This clonotype was counted ten times or more. The chain employs TRBV5-1 and TRBJ2-2; TRBD1 might be the D (5 bases). Germline loops: CDR1 SGHRS, CDR2 YFSETQ. Trimming stripped 0 bases from V and 6 bases from J, with 6 bases between. The CDR3 runs 13 residues. The CDR3 DNA sequence: TGCGCCAGCAGCTTGGCCAGGGCCGGGGAGCTGTTTTTT. It is translated as CASSLARAGELFF.

This clonotype was picked up many times. The V and J genes are TRBV27 and TRBJ1-1, with D possibly being TRBD1 (6 bases). Trimming cost V 0 bases and J 4 bases, with 18 bases left between them. The CDR3 length is 17 residues. CDR1 and CDR2 from the germline V gene are MNHEY and SMNVEV (reference sequence). The CDR3 protein is CASSLSVGGPRSTEAFF. CDR3 sequence (DNA): TGTGCCAGCAGTTTATCGGTTGGGGGGCCAAGGTCCACTGAAGCTTTCTTT.

With respect to this clonotype: This may arise from a read error, as a much more abundant clone is one base away. The rearrangement joins TRBV7-2 to TRBJ2-1; D remains unclear. The germline V gene has CDR1 SGHTA and CDR2 FQGNSA. CDR3 length: 14 amino acids. The chain's CDR3 is CASSSPPGYSEQFF. The CDR3 DNA sequence: TGTGCCAGCAGCTCCCCGCCTGGCTACAGTGAGCAGTTCTTC.

The chain recombines TRBV27 with TRBJ2-3, with unresolved D. The CDR3 totals 14 residues. The germline CDR1 and CDR2 sequences are MNHEY and SMNVEV (reference sequence). Trimming removed 5 bases at V and 6 bases at J, with 15 bases between. For the CDR3, the DNA is TGTGCCAGCAGTACCTGGGCCCCCCCCGATACGCAGTATTTT. Its protein product is CASSTWAPPDTQYF.

V gene TRBV7-9 combines with J gene TRBJ2-1, with TRBD1 identical over 8 bases. The germline CDR1 and CDR2 sequences are SEHNR and FQNEAQ (reference sequence). After removal of 8 bases from V and 2 bases from J, the junction contained 5 bases not matched to a gene. CDR3 length equals 14 residues. DNA for the CDR3: TGTGCCAGCTCCGTGGACAGGGCCTACAATGAGCAGTTCTTC. Translated: CASSVDRAYNEQFF.

This sequence joins TRBV7-2 and TRBJ2-5; a weak D match, TRBD2 (5 bases). The V gene lost 1 base and the J gene lost 5 bases, with 14 bases spanning the gap. In germline, CDR1 is SGHTA, CDR2 FQGNSA. The CDR3 has 15 amino acids. As DNA, the CDR3 is TGTGCCAGCAGCTTAGTAGGGTGGGGAGAGGAGACCCAGTACTTC. Its translation: CASSLVGWGEETQYF.

This clonotype was seen ten or more times. V gene TRBV4-3 combines with J gene TRBJ1-2; TRBD1 matches at 8 bases. The CDR3 length is 13 residues. Germline CDR1 reads LGHNA; CDR2 reads YSLEER. Losses at the gene ends were 6 bases for V and 6 bases for J; bases not matched to a gene: 6. CDR3 protein: CASSLDRVDGYTF. The CDR3, as DNA: TGCGCCAGCAGTCTGGACAGGGTGGATGGCTACACCTTC.

This clonotype was observed a handful of times. The chain links TRBV20-1 to TRBJ2-7; D is undetermined. Germline-derived CDR1 and CDR2 are DFQATT and SNEGSKA (reference sequence). Trimming pared 0 bases from V and 3 bases from J, leaving 12 bases between. This CDR3 contains 14 residues. The CDR3 region has the DNA TGCAGTGCTAGAGATCCTTTAGACCGCTACGAGCAGTACTTC. This codes for CSARDPLDRYEQYF.

The V call is TRBV12-1, the J call TRBJ2-7. TRBV12-1 is deemed a pseudogene. The CDR3 is 13 residues long. CDR3 protein: CAISFGLTYEQYF. The CDR3 nucleotides are TGTGCCATCAGCTTTGGGCTCACCTACGAGCAGTACTTC.

This clonotype was recorded many times. The chain recombines TRBV29-1 with TRBJ1-2, with no clear D. The ends were cut back, 4 bases at V and 2 bases at J, with 17 bases in the middle. Per the germline V gene, CDR1 is SQVTM and CDR2 is ANQGSEA. This CDR3 contains 15 residues. DNA for the CDR3: TGCAGCGTTGTGTTTGGGAGGACGGCGAACTATGGCTACACCTTC. This sequence encodes CSVVFGRTANYGYTF.

The chain employs TRBV7-2 and TRBJ1-5, with D hard to call. Trimming removed 10 bases at V and 1 base at J, with 11 bases between. The CDR3 has 13 residues. Germline-derived CDR1 and CDR2 are SGHTA and FQGNSA. CDR3 sequence (DNA): TGTGCCACGACCCGCGAGAGCAATCAGCCCCAGCATTTT. Translation gives CATTRESNQPQHF.

The V call is TRBV12-3 or TRBV12-4, the J call TRBJ2-3; D gene unclear. There are 14 residues in the CDR3. The V end was cut by 7 bases, the J end by 2 bases, with 13 bases between. The CDR3, as DNA: TGTGCCAGCACCCCTGGGGTGTTCACAGATACGCAGTATTTT. Its protein product is CASTPGVFTDTQYF.

The chain combines TRBV6-2 or TRBV6-3 with TRBJ2-3, with 8 nucleotides matching TRBD2. The trim removed 5 bases at V and 3 bases at J, leaving 7 bases unmatched. The V gene's germline CDR1 is MNHEY and CDR2 SVGEGT. This CDR3 comprises 15 residues. CDR3 protein: CASSTPKRGTDTQYF. Here the CDR3 DNA reads TGTGCCAGCAGTACCCCCAAGCGGGGGACAGATACGCAGTATTTT.

The table lists this clonotype with many counts. The rearrangement links TRBV20-1 to TRBJ1-2; TRBD1 matches 8 bases. CDR3 length equals 14 residues. J gave up 3 bases and V 5 bases, and 8 bases lay outside the gene matches. Germline V gene data show CDR1 as DFQATT and CDR2 as SNEGSKA (reference sequence). The CDR3 DNA follows: TGCAGTGCTCCTCAGGGGGCATCCTACTATGGCTACACCTTC. It is translated as CSAPQGASYYGYTF.

This clonotype appeared a few times. The V gene is TRBV7-8, the J gene TRBJ2-3; 7 bases map to TRBD1. The junction had 12 bases not matched to a gene; V was cut back by 11 bases and J by 4 bases. Germline assignment: CDR1 SGHVS and CDR2 FQNEAQ. The CDR3 spans 14 residues. CDR3 amino acids: CAASRGKSADTQYF. In DNA, the CDR3 is TGTGCCGCCAGCAGGGGGAAGAGTGCAGATACGCAGTATTTT.

This clonotype was detected ten times or more. The V and J genes are TRBV24-1 and TRBJ2-5, with 7 bases matching TRBD1. There are 15 residues in the CDR3. V shed 3 bases, J shed 2 bases, and the junction held 5 bases outside the gene matches. Germline V gene lookup returns CDR1 KGHDR and CDR2 SFDVKD. The CDR3 bases are TGTGCCACCAGTGATCCGGACAGGCCACAAGAGACCCAGTACTTC. This gives the protein CATSDPDRPQETQYF.

Many counts were recorded for this clonotype. The chain recombines TRBV20-1 with TRBJ1-2; tentatively, D is TRBD1 (6 bases). CDR1 DFQATT and CDR2 SNEGSKA come from the germline V gene (reference sequence). The CDR3 spans 14 residues. V lost 0 bases, J lost 3 bases, and 11 bases lay in between. CDR3 protein: CSARDPGDDYGYTF. The CDR3 DNA follows: TGCAGTGCTAGAGATCCAGGGGACGACTATGGCTACACCTTC.

The rearrangement joins TRBV20-1 to TRBJ1-1, with D maybe TRBD1 (5 bases). The V gene lost 5 bases and the J gene lost 4 bases, with 20 bases spanning the gap. The germline CDR1 and CDR2 sequences are DFQATT and SNEGSKA (reference sequence). The CDR3 has 15 residues. Here the CDR3 DNA reads TGCAGTGCTCCGGGCCCAAAGGGGCCAGCCACTGAAGCTTTCTTT. This encodes CSAPGPKGPATEAFF.

Many counts were recorded for this clonotype. J is TRBJ2-3 and V is TRBV20-1, with D hard to call. The CDR3 loop spans 12 amino acids. With 8 bases removed from V and 1 base from J, the gap between germline ends came to 10 bases. The germline V gene encodes CDR1 DFQATT and CDR2 SNEGSKA (reference sequence). The CDR3: CSPHRGTDTQYF. Here the CDR3 DNA reads TGCAGTCCTCATAGGGGCACAGATACGCAGTATTTT.

The chain is built from TRBV4-1 and TRBJ1-5; D might be TRBD1 (6 bases). Deletions cut 0 bases from V and 4 bases from J, with 13 bases between. Germline lookup yields CDR1 MGHRA and CDR2 YSYEKL. The CDR3 totals 16 residues. The CDR3 is CASSQESPGTNQPQHF. The CDR3 DNA follows: TGCGCCAGCAGCCAAGAAAGTCCAGGGACAAATCAGCCCCAGCATTTT.

The CDR3 DNA follows: TGTGCCAGCAGCCAAGTTGCAGCCCCGAACACTGAAGCTTTCTTT. This encodes CASSQVAAPNTEAFF. The genes are TRBV3-1 and TRBJ1-1, with D unclear. Germline CDR1 reads LGHDT; CDR2 reads YNNKEL (reference sequence). This CDR3 contains 15 residues. V was shortened by 1 base and J by 1 base, with 10 bases between the two germline ends.

A few counts support this clonotype. J is TRBJ2-5 and V is TRBV7-3; D gene unclear. Looked up from germline, CDR1 is SGHTA and CDR2 is FQGTGA. Trimming pared 5 bases from V and 4 bases from J, leaving 11 bases between. The CDR3 has 13 residues. As DNA, the CDR3 is TGTGCCAGCAGCCCGGACCCGAGAGAGACCCAGTACTTC. As protein: CASSPDPRETQYF.

The gene calls are TRBV11-2 and TRBJ2-2, with D hard to call. Germline CDR1 SGHAT, CDR2 FQNNGV. The germline V and J ends were trimmed by 5 bases and 3 bases, with 13 bases remaining between them. The CDR3 extends over 15 amino acids. CDR3 in amino acids: CASSPWGADTGELFF. The CDR3 DNA is TGTGCCAGCAGCCCCTGGGGTGCGGACACCGGGGAGCTGTTTTTT.

In its sample, this clonotype was seen many times. The gene calls are TRBV20-1 and TRBJ2-3, with D hard to call. This CDR3 is built from 13 residues. Germline V gene lookup returns CDR1 DFQATT and CDR2 SNEGSKA (reference sequence). V lost 6 bases, J lost 0 bases, and 10 bases lay in between. CDR3 sequence: CSASRTSTDTQYF. Written as DNA, the CDR3 is TGCAGTGCGTCACGTACTAGCACAGATACGCAGTATTTT.